The clone carrying this T cell receptor beta chain appeared a few times. Its antigen is unidentified. This record belongs to a study of blood T cells in healthy people across ages. General study findings and limits: In older individuals, TCR beta diversity per million T cells was lower, falling roughly linearly with age. Diversity figures based on one million T cells were deemed too low.

The second PCR ran roughly 7 to 12 cycles with a sample-barcoded 5' primer and J-beta primers. Sequencing recovered at least 2.5 million CDR3-containing paired-end reads from each sample. TCRdb re-derived calls from the 5' RACE reads in MiXCR, one entry per CDR3 protein. The sample carries about 1.5 million distinct CDR3 sequences, less than 45% recorded once. Each sample had at least 6 million PBMCs isolated. This CDR3 has 15 amino acids. Germline loops: CDR1 ENHRY, CDR2 SYGVKD. V lost 2 bases to trimming and J lost 7 bases; unmatched junction nucleotides: 7. Material for sequencing was blood. This chain uses TRBV10-3 with TRBJ2-1; 8 nucleotides line up with TRBD1. This TCR derives from a woman aged 18-29 years in good health. CDR3 nucleotide sequence: TGTGCCATCAGTGAGGGACAGGGAGCGTGGAATGAGCAGTTCTTC. Amino acids: CAISEGQGAWNEQFF.